The text below deals with one TCR beta chain. Generated by immunoSEQ multiplex PCR, the TCRdb table keeps only in-frame clones and is missing some. The top ten hold 3.5% to 4% of the sample, which has 110,000 or so clones, 94% seen once. These data come from a study of brain T cells in children with intractable seizures. V lost 1 base and J lost 4; bases outside the gene matches: 1. The CDR3 totals 14 residues. Germline loops: CDR1 SGHAT, CDR2 FQNNGV. Sequences were derived from peripheral blood, sampled at surgery. The chain recombines TRBV11-2 with TRBJ2-1; TRBD2 aligns across 7 bases. The origin of this receptor is a boy less than two years old with hemimegalencephaly and intractable seizures. In nucleotides, the CDR3 is TGTGCCAGCAGCTTAGTCGGGGGGTACAATGAGCAGTTCTTC. This translates into CASSLVGGYNEQFF.